This T cell receptor beta chain emerged from a study of T cells in localized non-small cell lung cancer. Overall study results and limits: Among the tissues sampled, uninvolved adjacent lung had the highest T cell clonality, above tumor.

This CDR3 region has 16 residues. Trimming stripped 5 bases from V and 0 bases from J, with 11 bases between. CDR1 and CDR2 (germline): LGHNA, YNFKEQ. Method: immunoSEQ multiplex PCR; TCRdb's copy keeps in-frame clones and lacks some. The sample shows about 45,000 clones, roughly 79% of them seen only once. About this clone: No antigen is known for it.

The rearrangement uses TRBV4-2 and TRBJ1-6, with D possibly matching TRBD1 (6 bases). This specimen was peripheral blood mononuclear cells, taken before any cancer treatment. The receptor was derived from a man aged 35-69 years with stage III lung adenocarcinoma. CDR3 bases: TGTGCCAGCAGCGCCGGGGGGCTCTCCTATAATTCACCCCTCCACTTT. Its protein is CASSAGGLSYNSPLHF.